The clone carrying this T cell receptor beta chain appeared once. Antigen unknown. This sample is part of a study of OX40 agonist ivuxolimab in advanced cancers. Background on the study: Patients were given ivuxolimab, an antibody that agonizes OX40 (CD134). Ivuxolimab was administered intravenously to patients at 0.01 to 10 mg/kg every 2 weeks. Study-wide results and caveats: CD4+ and CD8+ T cells in blood underwent clonal expansion by week 6 at 0.1 to 3.0 mg/kg.

Trimming stripped 6 bases from V and 1 base from J, with 13 bases between. There are 14 residues in the CDR3. Germline V gene data show CDR1 as MNHNY and CDR2 as SVGAGI (reference sequence). Libraries were prepared by immunoSEQ multiplex PCR; TCRdb keeps only in-frame clonotypes and omits some of them. The profile shows 50,000 to 60,000 clones, about 90% of them singletons. This chain joins TRBV6-6 and TRBJ2-7; the D is unclear. The sequencing used CD4+ or CD8+ T cells sorted from blood, collected in a trial of the OX40 agonist ivuxolimab. The origin of this receptor is an adult with an advanced solid tumor such as melanoma, head and neck, liver or kidney cancer. This chain's CDR3 is CASSPRTLSYEQYF. The CDR3 DNA reads TGTGCCAGCAGCCCACGAACGCTATCCTACGAGCAGTACTTC.